The 19 T cell receptor beta chains given below trace back to one sample, sequenced in a study of CD4 T cells in relation to SARS-CoV-2 and coronaviruses. No antigens are known for them. The unexposed donors gave CD4+ T cells in 2011-2018, prior to COVID-19. CD4+ T cells were isolated from the cells after less than 13 days of culture. Produced via immunoSEQ multiplex PCR; TCRdb's table is partial and in-frame only. The data hold around 25,000 clones, with 73% observed a single time. The sample consisted of CD4+ T cells from PBMCs, cultured in vitro. The receptors originated from a human donor in good health.

This clone was seen once. The chain employs TRBV19 and TRBJ1-6; 10 nucleotides align to TRBD1. This CDR3 has 13 residues. CDR1 is LNHDA and CDR2 is SQIVND in the germline V gene (reference sequence). Trimming took 4 bases from V and 14 from J; bases not matched to a gene: 5. CDR3 coding DNA: TGTGCCAGTAGTACAACCGGGACAGGGGCCCTCCACTTT. Its translation: CASSTTGTGALHF.

The gene calls are TRBV18 and TRBJ2-5; D is uncertain. Trimming took 8 bases from V and 2 from J, leaving 9 bases between them. Germline V gives CDR1 KGHSH, CDR2 LQKENI. The length of the CDR3 is 12 residues. This chain's CDR3 is CASGLGQETQYF. DNA for the CDR3: TGTGCCAGCGGATTGGGGCAAGAGACCCAGTACTTC.

This chain connects TRBV10-3 to TRBJ2-3; 9 nucleotides align to TRBD2. The V gene end was trimmed by 4 bases and the J gene end by 2 bases; junction bases not matched to a gene: 7. CDR1 is ENHRY and CDR2 is SYGVKD in the germline V gene. This CDR3 spans 16 amino acids. The chain's CDR3 is CAISGGTSLHTDTQYF. CDR3 nucleotides: TGTGCCATCAGTGGAGGGACTAGCCTACACACAGATACGCAGTATTTT.

The chain links TRBV3-1 (or the pseudogene TRBV3-2) to TRBJ2-2; D not resolved. The germline V gene encodes CDR1 LGHDT and CDR2 YNNKEL (reference sequence). Trimming removed 0 bases at V and 8 bases at J, with 4 bases between. The CDR3 consists of 12 residues. CDR3 nucleotides: TGTGCCAGCAGCCAAGATTTAGGGGAGCTGTTTTTT. Amino acid sequence: CASSQDLGELFF.

The rearrangement joins TRBV7-9 to TRBJ2-3; 7 bases fit TRBD1. Germline V gives CDR1 SEHNR, CDR2 FQNEAQ (reference sequence). J was trimmed by 0 bases and V by 6 bases; bases with no gene match: 6. The CDR3 covers 15 residues. DNA of the CDR3: TGTGCCAGCAGTTTCGACAGGGAAAGCACAGATACGCAGTATTTT. It translates to CASSFDRESTDTQYF.

The J gene is TRBJ2-1, the V gene TRBV5-1; possible D gene TRBD2, 6 bases. Trimming removed 2 bases at V and 0 bases at J, with 12 bases between. This CDR3 has 16 residues. Germline lookup yields CDR1 SGHRS and CDR2 YFSETQ. The chain's CDR3 is CASSFGGISSYNEQFF. Here the CDR3 DNA reads TGCGCCAGCAGCTTCGGGGGTATTAGCTCCTACAATGAGCAGTTCTTC.

This clone was found once. The chain couples TRBV7-2 to TRBJ2-7; 10 nucleotides align to TRBD2. V shed 2 bases and J 1 base; nucleotides not matched to a gene: 14. Germline V gene lookup returns CDR1 SGHTA and CDR2 FQGNSA. The CDR3 is made up of 19 amino acids. The CDR3 spells CASSLRLAGRGRGSYEQYF. CDR3 nucleotides: TGTGCCAGCAGCTTAAGACTAGCGGGTCGAGGGAGGGGGTCCTACGAGCAGTACTTC.

This chain uses TRBV7-3 with TRBJ2-7; TRBD1 aligns across 9 bases. With V trimmed by 2 bases and J by 5 bases, 7 bases remained unmatched. Germline V gives CDR1 SGHTA, CDR2 FQGTGA. The CDR3 sequence is 15 residues long. The CDR3 spells CASSLSGTGLNEQYF. In DNA form, the CDR3 reads TGTGCCAGCAGCTTATCTGGGACAGGGTTAAACGAGCAGTACTTC.

The V call is TRBV5-4, the J call TRBJ2-5; 10 positions match TRBD2. Germline CDR1 is SGHNT and CDR2 is YYREEE (reference sequence). The CDR3 is 15 residues long. V lost 0 bases and J lost 6; bases outside the gene matches: 5. CDR3 residues: CASSLGLAGAQTQYF. The CDR3 nucleotides read TGTGCCAGCAGCTTGGGGCTAGCGGGGGCTCAGACCCAGTACTTC.

The CDR3 DNA is TGCGCCAGCTCCCCGGCGGGAGTGCGGGGGGAGACCCAGTACTTC. It translates to CASSPAGVRGETQYF. V gene TRBV5-1 combines with J gene TRBJ2-5; the match to TRBD2 covers 7 bases. J was trimmed by 5 bases and V by 7 bases; bases with no gene match: 14. There are 15 residues in the CDR3. In germline, CDR1 is SGHRS, CDR2 YFSETQ.

The gene calls are TRBV3-1 (or the pseudogene TRBV3-2) and TRBJ2-3; TRBD2 aligns across 7 bases. CDR3 length: 16 amino acids. Looked up from germline, CDR1 is LGHDT and CDR2 is YNNKEL (reference sequence). V lost 2 bases, J lost 3 bases, and 8 bases stayed unmatched. DNA for the CDR3: TGTGCCAGCAGCCAATGGCGGGGCGGGGGAACAGATACGCAGTATTTT. It yields the protein CASSQWRGGGTDTQYF.

This chain connects TRBV3-1 (or the pseudogene TRBV3-2) to TRBJ1-4; D unresolved. Looked up from germline, CDR1 is LGHDT and CDR2 is YNNKEL (reference sequence). V lost 6 bases and J lost 7, with 15 bases in between. The CDR3 is 14 residues long. The CDR3 loop is CASSPNQEGEKLFF. The CDR3 DNA reads as TGTGCCAGCAGTCCCAATCAGGAAGGTGAAAAACTGTTTTTT.

The chain joins TRBV12-3 or TRBV12-4 to TRBJ1-3; D is possibly TRBD1 (6 bases). The CDR3 runs 13 residues. The ends were cut back, 7 bases at V and 7 bases at J, with 14 bases in the middle. The CDR3 is CASKKGQFNTIYF. CDR3 nucleotide sequence: TGTGCCAGCAAAAAAGGACAGTTTAACACCATATATTTT.

The CDR3 reads CASVRYGAHEQYF. The CDR3 DNA sequence: TGTGCCAGCGTAAGATACGGGGCTCACGAGCAGTACTTC. The rearrangement uses TRBV6-5 and TRBJ2-7; either TRBD1 or TRBD2 may supply D (5 bases each). Germline V CDR1 and CDR2: MNHEY, SVGAGI. This CDR3 is built from 13 residues. The V end lost 8 bases, the J end lost 5 bases, and 16 bases lay between the germline ends.

The V gene is TRBV7-2, the J gene TRBJ2-3; tentative D call: TRBD2 (5 bases). This CDR3 comprises 14 residues. Germline CDR1 is SGHTA and CDR2 is FQGNSA. V was shortened by 5 bases and J by 4 bases, with 13 bases between the two germline ends. The CDR3: CASSQRLVADTQYF. Here the CDR3 DNA reads TGTGCCAGCAGCCAGCGGCTAGTCGCAGATACGCAGTATTTT.

The V gene is TRBV4-2, the J gene TRBJ1-2; the match to TRBD1 covers 7 bases. There are 17 residues in the CDR3. Trimming removed 0 bases from V and 2 bases from J; junction bases left unmatched: 9. CDR1 and CDR2 (germline): LGHNA, YNFKEQ. The DNA for the CDR3 is TGTGCCAGCAGCCAAGATCAGGCGACAGGGACCAACTATGGCTACACCTTC. Translation: CASSQDQATGTNYGYTF.

This clone has more than one count but fewer than ten. The rearrangement uses TRBV18 and TRBJ2-5; D call uncertain. Germline assignment: CDR1 KGHSH and CDR2 LQKENI. With 1 base removed from V and 2 bases from J, the gap between germline ends came to 8 bases. The length of the CDR3 is 14 residues. The CDR3 spells CASSPLGRQETQYF. DNA for the CDR3: TGTGCCAGCTCACCACTCGGCAGGCAAGAGACCCAGTACTTC. Based on the CDR3 plus reference TRBV18 and TRBJ2-5, the full variable domain is NAGVMQNPRHLVRRRGQEARLRCSPMKGHSHVYWYRQLPEEGLKFMVYLQKENIIDESGMPKERFSAEFPKEGPSILRIQQVVRGDSAAYFCASSPLGRQETQYFGPGTRLLVL.

The genes are TRBV19 and TRBJ1-5; D gene unclear. V was pared by 3 bases and J by 0 bases, with 9 bases between. The CDR3 totals 15 residues. Per germline, CDR1 LNHDA and CDR2 SQIVND (reference sequence). CDR3 region: CASSIRLLSNQPQHF. CDR3 nucleotide sequence: TGTGCCAGTAGTATCAGATTGCTTAGCAATCAGCCCCAGCATTTT.

V gene TRBV30 combines with J gene TRBJ1-5; D is perhaps TRBD1 (6 bases). The CDR3 sequence is 14 residues long. CDR1 and CDR2 from the germline V gene are GTSNPN and SVGIG (reference sequence). Trimming stripped 0 bases from V and 4 bases from J, with 10 bases between. The chain's CDR3 is CAWSVQGTNQPQHF. CDR3 bases: TGTGCCTGGAGTGTACAGGGCACAAATCAGCCCCAGCATTTT. The full variable domain, with the rest looked up from reference TRBV30 and TRBJ1-5, is SQTIHQWPATLVQPVGSPLSLECTVEGTSNPNLYWYRQAAGRGLQLLFYSVGIGQISSEVPQNLSASRPQDRQFILSSKKLLLSDSGFYLCAWSVQGTNQPQHFGDGTRLSIL.